Shown below are 10 T cell receptor beta chains from a single sample sequenced in a study of shared clonotypes between healthy human individuals. Some clones are missing from TCRdb's copy, which holds only in-frame ones; the method was immunoSEQ multiplex PCR. This table has about 2.1 million clones, about 92% appearing once. Naive CD8 cells, CD45RO-negative and positively selected for CCR7, excluded terminally differentiated effector memory CD45RA+ cells. The sequenced sample consisted of naive CD8+ T cells from PBMCs. The receptors shown here come from a man aged 18 to 29 in good health. Some clones in this sample may be carry-over from other donors' samples.

The chain uses TRBV9 and TRBJ2-7; TRBD1 or TRBD2 may be the D gene (5 bases each). There are 14 residues in the CDR3. Trimming cost V 4 bases and J 2 bases, with 13 bases left between them. The germline CDR1 and CDR2 sequences are SGDLS and YYNGEE. CDR3 nucleotides: TGTGCCAGCAGCCCCCGGGACGGAACCTACGAGCAGTACTTC. Amino acid sequence: CASSPRDGTYEQYF.

The gene calls are TRBV9 and TRBJ1-3; 7 bases align to TRBD1. Unmatched junction bases numbered 12, after V lost 3 bases and J lost 0 bases. The CDR3 spans 18 residues. Looked up from germline, CDR1 is SGDLS and CDR2 is YYNGEE. The CDR3 loop reads CASSGWDSSLNSGNTIYF. The DNA of the CDR3 is TGTGCCAGCAGCGGATGGGACAGCTCTCTAAACTCTGGAAACACCATATATTTT.

The chain links TRBV30 to TRBJ1-3; D may be TRBD1 (5 bases). Trimming stripped 8 bases from V and 0 bases from J, with 14 bases between. Germline V gene sequence: CDR1 GTSNPN, CDR2 SVGIG (reference sequence). The CDR3 consists of 14 residues. CDR3 in amino acids: CAGDSGSSGNTIYF. The CDR3 nucleotides are TGTGCCGGGGACTCAGGGAGCTCTGGAAACACCATATATTTT.

CDR3 coding DNA: TGTGCCACCAGCAGAGATGGCCCCGAGCAGTACTTC. Translating gives CATSRDGPEQYF. The genes are TRBV15 and TRBJ2-7; D is undetermined. CDR1 LNHNV and CDR2 YYDKDF come from the germline V gene (reference sequence). The CDR3 has 12 amino acids. Between the trimmed V and J ends, which lost 0 bases and 6 bases, there was a span of 6 bases. Full variable domain (missing parts from reference TRBV15 and TRBJ2-7): DAMVIQNPRYQVTQFGKPVTLSCSQTLNHNVMYWYQQKSSQAPKLLFHYYDKDFNNEADTPDNFQSRRPNTSFCFLDIRSPGLGDTAMYLCATSRDGPEQYFGPGTRLTVT.

V is TRBV4-1 and J is TRBJ2-1; 14 bases align to TRBD2. Germline V lookup: CDR1 MGHRA, CDR2 YSYEKL. With 4 bases clipped from V and 7 bases from J, the junction kept 6 bases outside the gene matches. This CDR3 is built from 16 residues. In nucleotides, the CDR3 is TGCGCCAGCAGCCCTCGGACTAGCGGGAGGTGGAATGAGCAGTTCTTC. This codes for CASSPRTSGRWNEQFF.

V usage is TRBV4-1 and J usage is TRBJ2-3; no definite D call. The CDR3 is 15 residues long. CDR1 and CDR2 from the germline V gene are MGHRA and YSYEKL. V lost 1 base and J 2 bases, leaving 10 bases between the germline ends. The CDR3 DNA reads as TGCGCCAGCAGCCAAGGCCCTCTCGACACAGATACGCAGTATTTT. Its translation: CASSQGPLDTDTQYF.

This clone has just a few counts. The rearrangement links TRBV19 to TRBJ1-2, with TRBD1 as a possible D gene (5 bases). There are 14 residues in the CDR3. Germline CDR1 LNHDA, CDR2 SQIVND (reference sequence). V lost 7 bases and J 7 bases, leaving 19 bases between the germline ends. The CDR3 DNA reads as TGTGCCAGTATGCGGGGGGAGCCCTGGGCTGGCTACACCTTC. Its translation: CASMRGEPWAGYTF. Drawing the rest from reference TRBV19 and TRBJ1-2, the complete variable domain is DGGITQSPKYLFRKEGQNVTLSCEQNLNHDAMYWYRQDPGQGLRLIYYSQIVNDFQKGDIAEGYSVSREKKESFPLTVTSAQKNPTAFYLCASMRGEPWAGYTFGSGTRLTVV.

This sequence joins TRBV25-1 and TRBJ2-2, with a possible D match to TRBD1 (6 bases). Germline V gene data show CDR1 as MGHDK and CDR2 as SYGVNS. This CDR3 has 15 residues. The V and J ends lost 3 bases and 0 bases respectively, with 8 bases between them. CDR3 loop: CASSDWTANTGELFF. The CDR3 DNA is TGTGCCAGCAGTGATTGGACAGCGAACACCGGGGAGCTGTTTTTT.

The chain is built from TRBV11-1 and TRBJ2-1, with 11 bases matching TRBD1. The CDR3 sequence is 15 residues long. The V and J ends lost 5 bases and 8 bases, in that order; junction bases with no gene match: 8. The germline CDR1 and CDR2 sequences are SGHAT and FQDESV (reference sequence). The chain's CDR3 is CASSVGQGVSHEQFF. The DNA for the CDR3 is TGTGCCAGCAGCGTGGGACAGGGGGTCTCCCATGAGCAGTTCTTC.

The chain links TRBV7-9 to TRBJ2-7; tentatively, D is TRBD2 (6 bases). This CDR3 has 16 residues. In germline, CDR1 is SEHNR, CDR2 FQNEAQ (reference sequence). V dropped 5 bases and J dropped 5 bases, with 22 bases sitting between them. The CDR3 here is CASSPTGPRGTNEQYF. CDR3 in DNA: TGTGCCAGCAGCCCAACTGGGCCTCGCGGGACGAACGAGCAGTACTTC.